The present T cell receptor (beta chain) was sequenced within a study of Graves' ophthalmopathy and Graves' hyperthyroidism. Germline V gene sequence: CDR1 SGDLS, CDR2 YYNGEE. Trimming took 4 bases from V and 9 from J, leaving 14 bases between them. This CDR3 comprises 14 residues. From RNA, the CDR3 regions of TCR beta chains were amplified and sequenced. The authors performed first-round RT-PCR with HTBI primers and then a second-round multiplex PCR. TCRdb re-derived calls from the multiplex PCR reads in MiXCR, one entry per CDR3 protein. Altogether 200,000 to 300,000 distinct CDR3 sequences are present, around 42% being singletons, with the ten largest covering around half.

The sequenced material came from peripheral blood. This rearrangement joins TRBV9 to TRBJ1-6; D may be TRBD1 (5 bases). The source of this sequence is an adult man with Graves' ophthalmopathy. This CDR3 reads CASSQGGASSPLHF. The CDR3 DNA reads as TGTGCCAGCAGCCAGGGCGGAGCTAGTTCACCCCTCCACTTT.